This TCR beta chain was identified during a study of T cell repertoires in cytomegalovirus infection. Study at large: HLA-B-restricted CMV epitopes that are well studied were used alongside recently identified HLA-C-restricted ones.

This clonotype showed up just a few times. Its antigen is undetermined. Each CDR3 protein gets one entry after TCRdb re-called the reads with MiXCR. The table includes approximately 990,000 distinct CDR3 sequences, 25% to 40% detected once. The study's findings and limits: Adding up the frequency of public TCR beta families identified people who carried CMV plus the relevant HLA. CMV-specific HLA-C-restricted TCR beta clonotypes dominated the ex vivo response.

J lost 1 base, V lost 5 bases, and 10 bases had no gene match. Germline CDR1 reads SGHAT; CDR2 reads FQDESV (reference sequence). This CDR3 spans 18 amino acids. Sequencing was performed on cultured CD8+ T cells from PBMCs, taken from culture after CMV antigen stimulation. This chain links TRBV11-1 with TRBJ2-5; TRBD2 agrees at 13 bases. The TCR sequence derives from a human donor in good health (CMV status not recorded). Some clones in this sample may be carry-over from other donors' samples. CDR3 in DNA: TGTGCCAGCAGCCTCGGGACTAGCGGGGTGAGGGTCCAAGAGACCCAGTACTTC. Its protein is CASSLGTSGVRVQETQYF.